This passage covers 26 T cell receptor beta chains from one sample sequenced in a study of T cells in Graves' hyperthyroidism and ophthalmopathy. Using RNA transcripts as the source, TCR beta CDR3 regions were amplified. HTBI primers were the set used in a first-round RT-PCR of the TCR CDR3. TCRdb re-analysed the multiplex PCR reads in MiXCR, keeping a single row per CDR3 protein. The table shows around 280,000 distinct CDR3 sequences, with less than 15% occurring only once. The sample comprised blood. The receptors derive from a woman aged 30 to 39 with Graves' hyperthyroidism that later progressed to Graves' ophthalmopathy.

This clonotype was seen many times. The chain is built from TRBV30 and TRBJ1-5; no firm D call. From germline, CDR1 is GTSNPN and CDR2 SVGIG (reference sequence). Trimming stripped 2 bases from V and 7 bases from J, with 12 bases between. This CDR3 comprises 13 residues. Here the CDR3 reads CAWSLGGEQPQHF. CDR3 in DNA: TGTGCCTGGAGTTTGGGTGGGGAACAGCCCCAGCATTTT. The full variable domain, its missing parts supplied by reference TRBV30 and TRBJ1-5, is SQTIHQWPATLVQPVGSPLSLECTVEGTSNPNLYWYRQAAGRGLQLLFYSVGIGQISSEVPQNLSASRPQDRQFILSSKKLLLSDSGFYLCAWSLGGEQPQHFGDGTRLSIL.

This clonotype was seen more than once but under ten times. The chain carries TRBV28 and TRBJ1-3; 11 bases fit TRBD1. The CDR3 extends over 16 amino acids. V trimming: 3 bases; J trimming: 3 bases; junction bases outside the gene matches: 4. Per the germline V gene, CDR1 is MDHEN and CDR2 is SYDVKM. CDR3 sequence reads: CASSFGQGAVGNTIYF. The DNA of the CDR3 is TGTGCCAGCAGTTTCGGACAGGGGGCTGTTGGAAACACCATATATTTT.

In its sample, this clonotype was seen many times. This rearrangement joins TRBV2 to TRBJ1-1; D is uncertain. The CDR3 extends over 14 amino acids. Germline V gene sequence: CDR1 SNHLY, CDR2 FYNNEI. V lost 2 bases to trimming and J lost 0 bases, with 7 bases between them. The CDR3 sequence is CASSEQHMNTEAFF. The CDR3, as DNA: TGTGCCAGCAGTGAACAGCATATGAACACTGAAGCTTTCTTT.

This clonotype was counted many times. The chain joins TRBV28 to TRBJ2-2; D is unclear. Germline V gives CDR1 MDHEN, CDR2 SYDVKM. Trimming pared 6 bases from V and 0 bases from J, leaving 14 bases between. This CDR3 is 16 amino acids long. The CDR3 here is CASRVAKTTNTGELFF. CDR3 sequence (DNA): TGTGCCAGCAGAGTAGCCAAGACCACGAACACCGGGGAGCTGTTTTTT. Full variable domain (missing parts from reference TRBV28 and TRBJ2-2): DVKVTQSSRYLVKRTGEKVFLECVQDMDHENMFWYRQDPGLGLRLIYFSYDVKMKEKGDIPEGYSVSREKKERFSLILESASTNQTSMYLCASRVAKTTNTGELFFGEGSRLTVL.

The chain joins TRBV4-1 to TRBJ2-1, with a weak D call TRBD2 (6 bases). CDR3 size: 18 residues. Germline V gene lookup returns CDR1 MGHRA and CDR2 YSYEKL. The ends were cut back, 4 bases at V and 3 bases at J, with 22 bases in the middle. The CDR3 bases are TGCGCCAGCAGCCCTCCTGGGCCTAGCGACCCTTTCTACAATGAGCAGTTCTTC. This translates into CASSPPGPSDPFYNEQFF.

This clonotype has a count of ten or more. The chain has TRBV20-1 and TRBJ2-7; 9 bases fit TRBD2. CDR1 is DFQATT and CDR2 is SNEGSKA in the germline V gene (reference sequence). The CDR3 is 17 amino acids. The V segment lost 1 base and the J segment 2 bases; nucleotides outside the gene matches: 12. CDR3 nucleotides: TGCAGTGCTAGAGGGGTTGAGCTAGCGGGACAAACCTACGAGCAGTACTTC. This encodes CSARGVELAGQTYEQYF.

This clonotype was picked up many times. This chain joins TRBV18 and TRBJ1-1; D unclear. The CDR3 is 12 amino acids. Germline V gene data show CDR1 as KGHSH and CDR2 as LQKENI. Trimming left V 3 bases short and J 5 bases short, with 7 bases between. CDR3 in amino acids: CASSPTRTEAFF. In DNA form, the CDR3 reads TGTGCCAGCTCACCGACAAGGACTGAAGCTTTCTTT.

Ten or more counts support this clonotype. This chain uses TRBV7-2 with TRBJ2-5; 8 nucleotides match TRBD2. Germline loops: CDR1 SGHTA, CDR2 FQGNSA. CDR3 size: 15 residues. V gave up 5 bases and J gave up 4 bases; unmatched junction bases: 9. The DNA for the CDR3 is TGTGCCAGCAGCCAACGGTTCGCGGGAGGAGAGACCCAGTACTTC. This codes for CASSQRFAGGETQYF.

This clonotype was detected many times. This chain uses TRBV9 with TRBJ2-5, with TRBD2 as a possible D gene (5 bases). CDR3 length: 14 amino acids. V was shortened by 0 bases and J by 1 base, with 7 bases between the two germline ends. Germline loops: CDR1 SGDLS, CDR2 YYNGEE. The DNA of the CDR3 is TGTGCCAGCAGCGTAGGCGGACTCCAAGAGACCCAGTACTTC. The encoded protein is CASSVGGLQETQYF.

J is TRBJ2-2 and V is TRBV9; 8 bases agree with TRBD1. This CDR3 has 15 amino acids. V gave up 3 bases and J gave up 3 bases; unmatched junction bases: 4. Germline assignment: CDR1 SGDLS and CDR2 YYNGEE. CDR3 DNA: TGTGCCAGCAGCGAAGGACAGGGTTACACCGGGGAGCTGTTTTTT. Its translation: CASSEGQGYTGELFF.

J is TRBJ2-3 and V is TRBV7-9; the match to TRBD1 covers 7 bases. V was pared by 8 bases and J by 4 bases, with 6 bases of the junction left unmatched. This CDR3 spans 13 amino acids. From germline, CDR1 is SEHNR and CDR2 FQNEAQ (reference sequence). The CDR3 reads CASLKTGADTQYF. CDR3 DNA sequence: TGTGCCAGCCTCAAAACAGGGGCAGATACGCAGTATTTT. Drawing the rest from reference TRBV7-9 and TRBJ2-3, the complete variable domain is DTGVSQNPRHKITKRGQNVTFRCDPISEHNRLYWYRQTLGQGPEFLTYFQNEAQLEKSRLLSDRFSAERPKGSFSTLEIQRTEQGDSAMYLCASLKTGADTQYFGPGTRLTVL.

This clonotype showed up many times. The CDR3 spells CATSDLQVGPTYEQYF. The CDR3, as DNA: TGTGCCACCAGTGATTTGCAGGTCGGGCCCACCTACGAGCAGTACTTC. This chain connects TRBV24-1 to TRBJ2-7, with D unresolved. V was trimmed by 0 bases and J by 2 bases, leaving 13 bases between them. The CDR3 totals 16 residues. Germline V gene data show CDR1 as KGHDR and CDR2 as SFDVKD.

This sequence joins TRBV19 and TRBJ2-7, with D tentatively TRBD1 (5 bases). Germline CDR1 and CDR2: LNHDA and SQIVND (reference sequence). The V end was cut by 10 bases, the J end by 6 bases, with 13 bases between. The CDR3 totals 11 residues. CDR3 in amino acids: CAMGPAGEQYF. The CDR3 nucleotides are TGTGCCATGGGGCCAGCTGGCGAGCAGTACTTC. The variable domain in full, with the rest retrieved from reference TRBV19 and TRBJ2-7, is DGGITQSPKYLFRKEGQNVTLSCEQNLNHDAMYWYRQDPGQGLRLIYYSQIVNDFQKGDIAEGYSVSREKKESFPLTVTSAQKNPTAFYLCAMGPAGEQYFGPGTRLTVT.

In this sample, this clonotype turned up many times. This chain uses TRBV5-5 with TRBJ2-3, with 14 bases lining up with TRBD2. The CDR3 has 15 residues. Germline values: CDR1 SGHKS, CDR2 YYEKEE (reference sequence). Trimming at V came to 3 bases and at J to 4 bases, leaving 1 base not matched to a gene. The CDR3 nucleotides read TGTGCCAGCAGCTGGGGACTAGCGGGAGCAGATACGCAGTATTTT. The encoded protein is CASSWGLAGADTQYF.

V and J are TRBV5-6 and TRBJ1-4, with 9 bases that match TRBD1. The CDR3 consists of 14 residues. The V and J ends lost 6 bases and 7 bases, in that order; junction bases with no gene match: 7. Germline V gene sequence: CDR1 SGHDT, CDR2 YYEEEE. For the CDR3, the DNA is TGTGCCAGCACCGGACAGGGGCGGGGTGAAAAACTGTTTTTT. Its translation: CASTGQGRGEKLFF. Supplemented by reference TRBV5-6 and TRBJ1-4, the full variable domain reads DAGVTQSPTHLIKTRGQQVTLRCSPKSGHDTVSWYQQALGQGPQFIFQYYEEEERQRGNFPDRFSGHQFPNYSSELNVNALLLGDSALYLCASTGQGRGEKLFFGSGTQLSVL.

In this sample, this clonotype turned up many times. J is TRBJ2-1 and V is TRBV6-2 or TRBV6-3; 7 positions match TRBD2. J was trimmed by 5 bases and V by 2 bases; bases with no gene match: 12. CDR3 length: 17 amino acids. The germline V gene has CDR1 MNHEY and CDR2 SVGEGT. The CDR3 spells CASSYPSAGLTDNEQFF. The CDR3, as DNA: TGTGCCAGCAGTTACCCGTCGGCGGGACTAACGGACAATGAGCAGTTCTTC.

This clonotype was recorded many times. This chain links TRBV6-1 with TRBJ2-1, with 9 bases aligning to TRBD2. This CDR3 has 15 amino acids. The germline CDR1 and CDR2 sequences are MNHNS and SASEGT. The V segment lost 7 bases and the J segment 7 bases; nucleotides outside the gene matches: 11. The DNA of the CDR3 is TGTGCCAGCACCTTGACTAGCGGTGTGAATAATGAGCAGTTCTTC. This codes for CASTLTSGVNNEQFF.

In the case of this clonotype: This may stem from a read error, because a much larger clone lies one nucleotide away. This chain links TRBV13 with TRBJ1-5; unclear D gene. There are 15 residues in the CDR3. Germline CDR1 and CDR2: PRHDT and FYEKMQ (reference sequence). The V end was cut by 5 bases, the J end by 10 bases, with 21 bases between. CDR3 nucleotide sequence: TGTGCCAGCAGCATTGTGGAAGGGCCCGCCAGTCCCCAGCATTTT. It translates to CASSIVEGPASPQHF.

This clonotype was detected ten times or more. The genes are TRBV27 and TRBJ2-7, with 7 bases aligning to TRBD1. The CDR3 totals 15 residues. J was trimmed by 0 bases and V by 4 bases; bases with no gene match: 6. The germline V gene encodes CDR1 MNHEY and CDR2 SMNVEV (reference sequence). This chain's CDR3 is CASSSGQESSYEQYF. The DNA of the CDR3 is TGTGCCAGCAGTTCCGGACAGGAGAGCTCCTACGAGCAGTACTTC.

This clonotype was picked up many times. V usage is TRBV7-2 and J usage is TRBJ2-3; TRBD2 matches 7 bases. Germline CDR1 and CDR2: SGHTA and FQGNSA. This CDR3 comprises 14 residues. V shed 3 bases and J 8 bases; nucleotides not matched to a gene: 8. The CDR3 protein is CASSFGEGSTTQYF. In nucleotides, the CDR3 is TGTGCCAGCAGCTTTGGGGAGGGTTCCACTACGCAGTATTTT.

The table lists this clonotype with many counts. J is TRBJ2-1 and V is TRBV7-2; D is perhaps TRBD2 (5 bases). The CDR3 is 14 amino acids. CDR1 SGHTA and CDR2 FQGNSA come from the germline V gene. Trimming pared 0 bases from V and 2 bases from J, leaving 5 bases between. The CDR3 loop reads CASSLAAAYNEQFF. In nucleotides, the CDR3 is TGTGCCAGCAGCTTAGCAGCGGCCTACAATGAGCAGTTCTTC.

This clonotype was counted ten times or more. This chain uses TRBV12-3 or TRBV12-4 with TRBJ2-7; D gene uncertain. The CDR3 length is 16 residues. V was cut by 7 bases and J by 6 bases, with 25 bases left in between. The CDR3 spells CASTLRARTCGCEQYF. DNA of the CDR3: TGTGCCAGCACCCTTAGGGCGCGTACGTGTGGTTGCGAGCAGTACTTC.

At least ten counts were recorded for this clonotype. The chain uses TRBV30 and TRBJ1-2, with a tentative D call TRBD1 (6 bases). CDR3 length: 13 amino acids. V was cut by 0 bases and J by 7 bases, with 12 bases left in between. From germline, CDR1 is GTSNPN and CDR2 SVGIG (reference sequence). The chain's CDR3 is CAWSVNGGLGYTF. CDR3 nucleotide sequence: TGTGCCTGGAGTGTAAACGGGGGGCTTGGCTACACCTTC.

This clonotype was seen many times. The CDR3 loop is CAGGSYYEQYF. In nucleotides, the CDR3 is TGTGCCGGGGGCAGCTACTACGAGCAGTACTTC. This chain connects TRBV28 to TRBJ2-7, with D tentatively TRBD1 (6 bases). The CDR3 covers 11 residues. Germline V lookup: CDR1 MDHEN, CDR2 SYDVKM. V was pared by 11 bases and J by 3 bases, with 11 bases between.

This clonotype was found a few times. The chain is built from TRBV29-1 and TRBJ2-7; 8 bases are a match to TRBD2. From germline, CDR1 is SQVTM and CDR2 ANQGSEA. CDR3 length equals 14 residues. The junction had 8 bases not matched to a gene; V was cut back by 7 bases and J by 0 bases. For the CDR3, the DNA is TGCAGCGCCGGGGGGGGCGCGGCCTCCTACGAGCAGTACTTC. Translating gives CSAGGGAASYEQYF.

This clonotype was recorded at least ten times. The chain uses TRBV18 and TRBJ2-7; 9 bases align to TRBD2. This CDR3 comprises 14 residues. CDR1 is KGHSH and CDR2 is LQKENI in the germline V gene. V shed 3 bases and J 5 bases; nucleotides not matched to a gene: 5. Here the CDR3 DNA reads TGTGCCAGCTCACCGCGGACTAGCGCTGACGAGCAGTACTTC. Protein sequence: CASSPRTSADEQYF. The whole variable domain, filled in from reference TRBV18 and TRBJ2-7, reads NAGVMQNPRHLVRRRGQEARLRCSPMKGHSHVYWYRQLPEEGLKFMVYLQKENIIDESGMPKERFSAEFPKEGPSILRIQQVVRGDSAAYFCASSPRTSADEQYFGPGTRLTVT.